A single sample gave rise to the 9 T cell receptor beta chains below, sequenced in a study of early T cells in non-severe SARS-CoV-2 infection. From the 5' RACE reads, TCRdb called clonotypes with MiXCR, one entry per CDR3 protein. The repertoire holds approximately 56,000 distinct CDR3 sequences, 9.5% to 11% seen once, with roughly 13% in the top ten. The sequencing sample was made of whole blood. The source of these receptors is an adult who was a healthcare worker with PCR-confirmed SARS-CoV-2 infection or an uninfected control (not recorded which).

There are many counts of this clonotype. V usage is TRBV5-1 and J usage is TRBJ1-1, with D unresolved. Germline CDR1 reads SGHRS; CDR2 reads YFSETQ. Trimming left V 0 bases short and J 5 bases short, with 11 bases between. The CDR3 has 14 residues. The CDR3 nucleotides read TGCGCCAGCAGCTTGGACAGCAGGAAGACTGAAGCTTTCTTT. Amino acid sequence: CASSLDSRKTEAFF.

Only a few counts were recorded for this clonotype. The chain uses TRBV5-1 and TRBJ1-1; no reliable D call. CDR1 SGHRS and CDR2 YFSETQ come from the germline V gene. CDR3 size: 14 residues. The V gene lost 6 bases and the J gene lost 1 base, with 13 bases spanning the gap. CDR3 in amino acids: CASTANSANTEAFF. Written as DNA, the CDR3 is TGCGCCAGCACCGCAAATTCAGCGAACACTGAAGCTTTCTTT.

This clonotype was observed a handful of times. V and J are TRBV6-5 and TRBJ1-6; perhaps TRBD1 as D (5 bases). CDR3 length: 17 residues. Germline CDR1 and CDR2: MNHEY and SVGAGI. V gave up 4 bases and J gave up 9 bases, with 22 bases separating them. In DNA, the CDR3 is TGTGCCAGCAGTTTGTTATCACGACGGGACGGAGCTTCACCCCTCCACTTT. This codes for CASSLLSRRDGASPLHF.

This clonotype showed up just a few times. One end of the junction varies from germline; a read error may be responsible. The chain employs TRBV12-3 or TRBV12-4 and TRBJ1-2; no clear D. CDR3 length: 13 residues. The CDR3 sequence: CASSPTPNHGYTF. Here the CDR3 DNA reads TGTGCCAGCAGCCCCACCCCTAACCATGGCTACACCTTC.

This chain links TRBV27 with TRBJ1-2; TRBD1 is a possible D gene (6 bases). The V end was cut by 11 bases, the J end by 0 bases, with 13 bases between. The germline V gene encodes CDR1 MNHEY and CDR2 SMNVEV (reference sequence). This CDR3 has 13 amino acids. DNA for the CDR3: TGTGCCGGAGACAGGAGACCTAACTATGGCTACACCTTC. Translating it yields CAGDRRPNYGYTF.

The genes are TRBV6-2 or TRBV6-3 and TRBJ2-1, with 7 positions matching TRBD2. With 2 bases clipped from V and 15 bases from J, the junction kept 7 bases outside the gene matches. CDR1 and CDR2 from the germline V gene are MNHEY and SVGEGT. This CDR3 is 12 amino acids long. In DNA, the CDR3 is TGTGCCAGCAGTTACAGAGGGACTACCCTGTTCTTC. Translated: CASSYRGTTLFF.

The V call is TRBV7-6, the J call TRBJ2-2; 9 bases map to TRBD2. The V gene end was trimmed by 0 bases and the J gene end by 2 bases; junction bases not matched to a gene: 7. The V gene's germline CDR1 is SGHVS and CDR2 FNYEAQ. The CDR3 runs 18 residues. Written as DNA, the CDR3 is TGTGCCAGCAGCTTAGCGTATAGGCTAGCGGGAAACACCGGGGAGCTGTTTTTT. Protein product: CASSLAYRLAGNTGELFF.

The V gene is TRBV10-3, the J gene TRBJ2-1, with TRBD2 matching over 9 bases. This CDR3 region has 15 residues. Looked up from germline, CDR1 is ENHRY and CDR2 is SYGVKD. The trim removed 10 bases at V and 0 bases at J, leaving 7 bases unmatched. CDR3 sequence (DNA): TGTGCCACCCGACTAGCGGACAGCTCCTACAATGAGCAGTTCTTC. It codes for CATRLADSSYNEQFF.

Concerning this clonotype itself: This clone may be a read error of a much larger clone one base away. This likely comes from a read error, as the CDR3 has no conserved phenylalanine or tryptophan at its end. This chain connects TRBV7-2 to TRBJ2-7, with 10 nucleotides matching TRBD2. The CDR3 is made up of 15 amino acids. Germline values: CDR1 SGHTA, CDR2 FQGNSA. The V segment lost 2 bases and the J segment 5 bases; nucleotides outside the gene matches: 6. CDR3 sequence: CASSLNLAGDDEQYL. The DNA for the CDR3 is TGTGCCAGCAGCTTAAACCTAGCGGGAGACGACGAGCAGTACCTC.